The sequence of this TCR beta chain was determined in a study of T cells after yellow fever vaccination. Germline loops: CDR1 SQVTM, CDR2 ANQGSEA. V was trimmed by 7 bases and J by 2 bases, leaving 16 bases between them. The CDR3 totals 14 residues. One entry per CDR3 protein, called by TCRdb with MiXCR from the 5' RACE reads. The sample lists approximately 610,000 distinct CDR3 sequences, about 17% occurring once. The chain employs TRBV29-1 and TRBJ2-3; perhaps TRBD2 as D (6 bases). The sequencing here drew on PBMCs, taken about 5 days after the first yellow fever vaccination. The origin of this receptor is a man aged 18 to 29 who received the YFV17D yellow fever vaccine. CDR3 sequence: CSALSGGATDTQYF. The CDR3 coding sequence is TGCAGCGCACTCTCCGGAGGGGCCACAGATACGCAGTATTTT.